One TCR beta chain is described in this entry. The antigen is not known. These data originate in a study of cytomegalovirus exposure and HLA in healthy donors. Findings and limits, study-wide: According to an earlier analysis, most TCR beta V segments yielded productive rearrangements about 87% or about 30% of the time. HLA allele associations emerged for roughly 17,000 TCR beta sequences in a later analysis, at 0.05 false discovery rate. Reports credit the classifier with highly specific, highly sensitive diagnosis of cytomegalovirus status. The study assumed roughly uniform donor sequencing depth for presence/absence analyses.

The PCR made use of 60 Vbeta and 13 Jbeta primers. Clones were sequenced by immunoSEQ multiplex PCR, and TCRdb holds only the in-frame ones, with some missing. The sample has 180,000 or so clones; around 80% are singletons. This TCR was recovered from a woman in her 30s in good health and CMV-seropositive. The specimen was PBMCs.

Here the CDR3 DNA reads TGTGCCAGCAGCTTCGGACTAAACACAGATACGCAGTATTTT. Encoded protein: CASSFGLNTDTQYF. The chain uses TRBV11-3 and TRBJ2-3, with D possibly being TRBD2 (6 bases). V lost 3 bases to trimming and J lost 2 bases, with 9 bases between them. The CDR3 is 14 amino acids. In germline, CDR1 is SGHNT, CDR2 YENEEA.